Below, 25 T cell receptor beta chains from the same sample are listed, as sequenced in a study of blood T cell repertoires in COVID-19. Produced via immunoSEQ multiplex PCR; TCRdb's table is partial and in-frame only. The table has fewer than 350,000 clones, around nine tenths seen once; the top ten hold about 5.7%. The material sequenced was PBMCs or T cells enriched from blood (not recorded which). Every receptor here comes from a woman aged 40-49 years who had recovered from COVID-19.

The CDR3 is CASTSYPRGGGELFF. CDR3 in DNA: TGTGCCAGCACCTCCTATCCCCGGGGTGGAGGGGAGCTGTTTTTT. V is TRBV6-6 and J is TRBJ2-2; maybe TRBD2 (5 bases). Germline V lookup: CDR1 MNHNY, CDR2 SVGAGI (reference sequence). The ends were cut back, 7 bases at V and 8 bases at J, with 20 bases in the middle. The CDR3 totals 15 residues.

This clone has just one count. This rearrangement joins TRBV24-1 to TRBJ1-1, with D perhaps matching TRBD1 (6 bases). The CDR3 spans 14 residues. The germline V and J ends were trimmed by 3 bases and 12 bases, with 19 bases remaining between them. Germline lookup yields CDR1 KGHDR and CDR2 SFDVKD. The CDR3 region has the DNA TGTGCCACCAGTGATATGAGTGGACAGATAATAACTTTCTTT. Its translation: CATSDMSGQIITFF.

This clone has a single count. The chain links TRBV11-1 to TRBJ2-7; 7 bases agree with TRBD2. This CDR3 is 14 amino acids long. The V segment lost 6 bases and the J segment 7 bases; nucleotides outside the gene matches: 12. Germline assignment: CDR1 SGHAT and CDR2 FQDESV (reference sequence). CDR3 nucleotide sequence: TGTGCCAGCAGTACGCGGGGGAGTTCGGGAGAGCAGTACTTC. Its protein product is CASSTRGSSGEQYF.

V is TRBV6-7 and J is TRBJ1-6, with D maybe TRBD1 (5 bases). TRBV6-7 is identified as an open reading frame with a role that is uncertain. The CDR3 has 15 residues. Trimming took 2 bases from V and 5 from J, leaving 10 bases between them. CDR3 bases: TGTGCCAGCAGTTACCCGGCGGGGGATAATTCACCCCTCCACTTT. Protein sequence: CASSYPAGDNSPLHF.

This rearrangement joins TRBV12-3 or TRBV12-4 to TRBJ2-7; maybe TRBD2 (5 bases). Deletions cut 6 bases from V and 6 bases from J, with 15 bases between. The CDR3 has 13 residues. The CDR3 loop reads CASSRWGAAEQYF. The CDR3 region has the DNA TGTGCCAGCAGCCGTTGGGGAGCAGCCGAGCAGTACTTC.

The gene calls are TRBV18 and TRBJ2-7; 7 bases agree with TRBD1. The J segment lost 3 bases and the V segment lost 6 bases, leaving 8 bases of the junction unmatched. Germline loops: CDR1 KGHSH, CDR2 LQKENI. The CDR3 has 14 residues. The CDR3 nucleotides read TGTGCCAGCTCCCGGGACAGTGAGGGCTACGAGCAGTACTTC. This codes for CASSRDSEGYEQYF.

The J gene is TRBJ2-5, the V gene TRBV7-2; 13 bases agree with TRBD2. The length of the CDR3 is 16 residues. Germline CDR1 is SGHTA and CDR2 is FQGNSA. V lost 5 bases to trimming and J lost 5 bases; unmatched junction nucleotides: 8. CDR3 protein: CASSPRLAGGRETQYF. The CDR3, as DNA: TGTGCCAGCAGCCCCCGACTAGCGGGAGGCCGGGAGACCCAGTACTTC. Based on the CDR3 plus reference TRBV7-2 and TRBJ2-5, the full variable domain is GAGVSQSPSNKVTEKGKDVELRCDPISGHTALYWYRQSLGQGLEFLIYFQGNSAPDKSGLPSDRFSAERTGGSVSTLTIQRTQQEDSAVYLCASSPRLAGGRETQYFGPGTRLLVL.

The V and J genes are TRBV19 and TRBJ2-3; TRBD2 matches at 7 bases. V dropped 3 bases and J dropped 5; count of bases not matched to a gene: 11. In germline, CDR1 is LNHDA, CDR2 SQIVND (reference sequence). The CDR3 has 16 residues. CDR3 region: CASSIGGGPYGDTQYF. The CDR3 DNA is TGTGCCAGTAGTATCGGGGGAGGGCCATATGGAGATACGCAGTATTTT.

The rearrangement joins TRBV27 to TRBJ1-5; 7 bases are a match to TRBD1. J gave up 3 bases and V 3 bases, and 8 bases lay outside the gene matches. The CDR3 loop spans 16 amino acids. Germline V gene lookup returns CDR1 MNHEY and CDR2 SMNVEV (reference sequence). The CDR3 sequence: CASSFPGQFFNQPQHF. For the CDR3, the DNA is TGTGCCAGCAGTTTCCCGGGACAGTTTTTCAATCAGCCCCAGCATTTT.

The CDR3, as DNA: TGTGCCACACGGGACAGGGGGAATGGCTACACCTTC. It codes for CATRDRGNGYTF. The rearrangement links TRBV10-3 to TRBJ1-2, with TRBD1 matching over 11 bases. The CDR3 extends over 12 amino acids. CDR1 ENHRY and CDR2 SYGVKD come from the germline V gene. The junction had 4 bases not matched to a gene; V was cut back by 10 bases and J by 6 bases.

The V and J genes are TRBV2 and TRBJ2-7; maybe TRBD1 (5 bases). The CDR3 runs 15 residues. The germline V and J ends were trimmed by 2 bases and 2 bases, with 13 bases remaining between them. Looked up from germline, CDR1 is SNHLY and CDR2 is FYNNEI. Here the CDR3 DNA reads TGTGCCAGCAGTGAACGGGCAGGGCTAGCCTACGAGCAGTACTTC. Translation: CASSERAGLAYEQYF.

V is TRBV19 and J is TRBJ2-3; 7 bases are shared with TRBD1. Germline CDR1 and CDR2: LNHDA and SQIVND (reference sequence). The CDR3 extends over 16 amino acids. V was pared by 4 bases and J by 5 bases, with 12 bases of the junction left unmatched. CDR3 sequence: CASSTPRGRWGDTQYF. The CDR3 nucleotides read TGTGCCAGTAGTACCCCGAGGGGGCGCTGGGGAGATACGCAGTATTTT.

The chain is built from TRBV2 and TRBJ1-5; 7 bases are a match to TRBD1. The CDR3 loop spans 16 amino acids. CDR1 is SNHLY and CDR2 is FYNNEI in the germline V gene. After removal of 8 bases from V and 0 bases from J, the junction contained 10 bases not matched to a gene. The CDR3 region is CASLPDRVYSNQPQHF. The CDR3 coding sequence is TGTGCCAGCCTCCCCGACAGGGTATATAGCAATCAGCCCCAGCATTTT.

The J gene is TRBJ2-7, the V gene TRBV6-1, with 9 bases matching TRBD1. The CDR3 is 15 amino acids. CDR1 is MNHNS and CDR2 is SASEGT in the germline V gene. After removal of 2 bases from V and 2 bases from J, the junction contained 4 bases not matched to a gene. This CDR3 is CASSELGTGPYEQYF. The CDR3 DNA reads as TGTGCCAGCAGTGAACTAGGGACAGGGCCCTACGAGCAGTACTTC.

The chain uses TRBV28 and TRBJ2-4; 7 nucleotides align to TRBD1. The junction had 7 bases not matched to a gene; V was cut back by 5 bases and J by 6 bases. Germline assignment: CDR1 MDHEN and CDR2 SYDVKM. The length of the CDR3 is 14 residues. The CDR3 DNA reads TGTGCCAGCAGTCCCAGACAGGGTACAAACATTCAGTACTTC. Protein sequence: CASSPRQGTNIQYF.

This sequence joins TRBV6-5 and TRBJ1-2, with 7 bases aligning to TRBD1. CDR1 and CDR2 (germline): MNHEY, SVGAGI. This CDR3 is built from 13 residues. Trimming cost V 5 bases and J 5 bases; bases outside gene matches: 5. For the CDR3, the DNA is TGTGCCAGCAGTAGGGACAGCACGTATGGCTACACCTTC. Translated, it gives CASSRDSTYGYTF.

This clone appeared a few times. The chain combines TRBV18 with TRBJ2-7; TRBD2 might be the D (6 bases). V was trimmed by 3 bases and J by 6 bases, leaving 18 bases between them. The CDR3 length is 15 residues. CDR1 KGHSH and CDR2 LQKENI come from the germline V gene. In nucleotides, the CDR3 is TGTGCCAGCTCACCGGTTGCGGGGTATGGGGGCGAGCAGTACTTC. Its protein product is CASSPVAGYGGEQYF.

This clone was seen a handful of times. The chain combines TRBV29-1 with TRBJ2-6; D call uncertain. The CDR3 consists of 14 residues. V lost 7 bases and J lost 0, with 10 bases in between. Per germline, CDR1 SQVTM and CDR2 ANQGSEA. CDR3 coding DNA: TGCAGCGCACTGTTGAGCTCTGGGGCCAACGTCCTGACTTTC. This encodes CSALLSSGANVLTF.

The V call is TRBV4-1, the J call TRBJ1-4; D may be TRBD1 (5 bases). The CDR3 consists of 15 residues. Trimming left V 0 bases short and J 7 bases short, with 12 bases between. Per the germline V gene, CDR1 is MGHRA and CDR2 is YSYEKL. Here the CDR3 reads CASSQEGRLGEKLFF. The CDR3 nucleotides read TGCGCCAGCAGCCAAGAGGGGCGCCTGGGTGAAAAACTGTTTTTT.

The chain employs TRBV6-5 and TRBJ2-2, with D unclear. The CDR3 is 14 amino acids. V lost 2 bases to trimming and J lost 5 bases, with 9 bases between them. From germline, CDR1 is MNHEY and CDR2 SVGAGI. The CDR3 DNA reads TGTGCCAGCAGTTACGAAGTCGGTACCGGGGAGCTGTTTTTT. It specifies CASSYEVGTGELFF.

The CDR3: CASSLGRLYNEQFF. The CDR3 DNA sequence: TGTGCCAGCAGCTTAGGGCGACTGTACAATGAGCAGTTCTTC. The J gene is TRBJ2-1, the V gene TRBV7-2, with D unclear. This CDR3 region has 14 residues. Per germline, CDR1 SGHTA and CDR2 FQGNSA. V lost 1 base and J 4 bases, leaving 8 bases between the germline ends.

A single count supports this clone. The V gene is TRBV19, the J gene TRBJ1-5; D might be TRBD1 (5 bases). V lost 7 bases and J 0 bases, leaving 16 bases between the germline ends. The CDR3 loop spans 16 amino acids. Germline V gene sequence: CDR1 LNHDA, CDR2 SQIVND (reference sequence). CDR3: CASNTGSLYSNQPQHF. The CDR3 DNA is TGTGCCAGTAATACAGGCTCACTATATAGCAATCAGCCCCAGCATTTT.

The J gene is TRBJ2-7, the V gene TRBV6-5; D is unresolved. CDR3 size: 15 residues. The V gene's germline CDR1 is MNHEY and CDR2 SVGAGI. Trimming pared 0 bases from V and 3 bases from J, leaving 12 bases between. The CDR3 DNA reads TGTGCCAGCAGTTACTCGCTACTGCCCCACTACGAGCAGTACTTC. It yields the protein CASSYSLLPHYEQYF.

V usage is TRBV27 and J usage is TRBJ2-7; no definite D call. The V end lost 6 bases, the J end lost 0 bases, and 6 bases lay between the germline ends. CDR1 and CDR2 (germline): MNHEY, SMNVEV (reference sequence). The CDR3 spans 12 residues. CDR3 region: CASRSSSYEQYF. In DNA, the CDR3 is TGTGCCAGCAGATCCTCCTCCTACGAGCAGTACTTC.

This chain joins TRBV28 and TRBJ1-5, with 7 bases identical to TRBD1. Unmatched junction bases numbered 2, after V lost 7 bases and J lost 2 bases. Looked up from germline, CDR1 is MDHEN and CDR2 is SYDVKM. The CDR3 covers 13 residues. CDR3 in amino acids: CASITGGNQPQHF. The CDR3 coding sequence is TGTGCCAGCATTACAGGGGGCAATCAGCCCCAGCATTTT.